These 10 T cell receptor beta chains originate from one sample sequenced in a study of T cells after yellow fever vaccination. TCRdb redid the calling of the 5' RACE reads with MiXCR, one entry per CDR3 protein. Of a few hundred thousand distinct CDR3 sequences in the sample, roughly 8.6% were seen once. Sample: PBMCs, taken 35 to 50 days after the first yellow fever vaccination. The receptors come from a man aged 18-30 years who received the YFV17D yellow fever vaccine.

This clonotype showed up just a few times. The chain links TRBV10-3 to TRBJ1-1, with D maybe TRBD1 (5 bases). Trimming took 4 bases from V and 1 from J, leaving 13 bases between them. The length of the CDR3 is 15 residues. Germline loops: CDR1 ENHRY, CDR2 SYGVKD. Here the CDR3 reads CAISARDGGNTEAFF. CDR3 DNA: TGTGCCATCAGTGCCCGGGACGGAGGGAACACTGAAGCTTTCTTT.

The chain is built from TRBV29-1 and TRBJ1-1, with TRBD1 as a possible D gene (6 bases). Germline V lookup: CDR1 SQVTM, CDR2 ANQGSEA. The CDR3 extends over 11 amino acids. V shed 8 bases and J shed 5 bases, with 12 bases lying between them. CDR3 sequence (DNA): TGCAGCTTCTCGGGGGCAACTGAAGCTTTCTTT. Protein product: CSFSGATEAFF.

This chain uses TRBV11-1 with TRBJ1-4; perhaps TRBD1 as D (5 bases). This CDR3 spans 19 amino acids. V shed 3 bases and J shed 5 bases, with 25 bases lying between them. Looked up from germline, CDR1 is SGHAT and CDR2 is FQDESV (reference sequence). The CDR3 sequence: CASSFMRTIRDAGNEKLFF. Written as DNA, the CDR3 is TGTGCCAGCAGCTTTATGCGTACGATCCGGGACGCCGGGAATGAAAAACTGTTTTTT.

This clonotype was found many times. The V call is TRBV5-1, the J call TRBJ2-5; D might be TRBD1 or TRBD2, each matching 6 bases. The CDR3 has 16 amino acids. CDR1 SGHRS and CDR2 YFSETQ come from the germline V gene. Trimming stripped 1 base from V and 5 bases from J, with 18 bases between. In nucleotides, the CDR3 is TGCGCCAGCAGCTTGACGACTCAGCGAGGGGGGGAGACCCAGTACTTC. Encoded protein: CASSLTTQRGGETQYF. Variable domain in full (rest from reference TRBV5-1 and TRBJ2-5): KAGVTQTPRYLIKTRGQQVTLSCSPISGHRSVSWYQQTPGQGLQFLFEYFSETQRNKGNFPGRFSGRQFSNSRSEMNVSTLELGDSALYLCASSLTTQRGGETQYFGPGTRLLVL.

The rearrangement links TRBV5-1 to TRBJ2-7, with 10 bases lining up with TRBD2. The CDR3 runs 16 residues. Germline trimming cut 2 bases from V and 5 bases from J; bases unmatched to any gene: 10. Germline V CDR1 and CDR2: SGHRS, YFSETQ. The CDR3: CASSFSGGALSHEQYF. The CDR3 nucleotides read TGCGCCAGCAGCTTCAGCGGGGGGGCCCTCAGTCACGAGCAGTACTTC. The full variable domain, rest sourced from reference TRBV5-1 and TRBJ2-7, is KAGVTQTPRYLIKTRGQQVTLSCSPISGHRSVSWYQQTPGQGLQFLFEYFSETQRNKGNFPGRFSGRQFSNSRSEMNVSTLELGDSALYLCASSFSGGALSHEQYFGPGTRLTVT.

V is TRBV5-1 and J is TRBJ2-3; tentatively, D is TRBD2 (6 bases). This CDR3 contains 14 residues. Germline-derived CDR1 and CDR2 are SGHRS and YFSETQ. Trimming took 3 bases from V and 4 from J, leaving 12 bases between them. The CDR3 bases are TGCGCCAGCAGCTGGGAATCTAGCGCAGATACGCAGTATTTT. Its translation is CASSWESSADTQYF.

This clonotype has a handful of counts. The chain links TRBV7-2 to TRBJ1-5; D gene unclear. V lost 5 bases, J lost 1 base, and 9 bases lay in between. The CDR3 length is 14 residues. From germline, CDR1 is SGHTA and CDR2 FQGNSA. The DNA of the CDR3 is TGTGCCAGCAGCCCCCGTAGGAGCAATCAGCCCCAGCATTTT. This codes for CASSPRRSNQPQHF.

This clonotype was found many times. The chain links TRBV7-3 to TRBJ2-1; TRBD2 agrees at 14 bases. Germline trimming cut 0 bases from V and 8 bases from J; bases unmatched to any gene: 15. There are 20 residues in the CDR3. Germline lookup yields CDR1 SGHTA and CDR2 FQGTGA. CDR3 DNA sequence: TGTGCCAGCAGCTTAACCATGGGACTAGCGGGGGAGGGCATGGGAGATGAGCAGTTCTTC. Translated, it gives CASSLTMGLAGEGMGDEQFF.

The CDR3 DNA reads TGTGCCAGCACCACCCGGGACAGGCCCTACAATGAGCAGTTCTTC. Translating gives CASTTRDRPYNEQFF. The V call is TRBV7-6, the J call TRBJ2-1; TRBD1 matches 8 bases. V lost 7 bases and J lost 2; bases outside the gene matches: 7. This CDR3 comprises 15 residues. Germline V gene sequence: CDR1 SGHVS, CDR2 FNYEAQ.

The chain uses TRBV7-2 and TRBJ2-5, with D uncertain. The CDR3 extends over 13 amino acids. V was trimmed by 5 bases and J by 5 bases, leaving 12 bases between them. Germline CDR1 and CDR2: SGHTA and FQGNSA. This chain's CDR3 is CASSILGIETQYF. Here the CDR3 DNA reads TGTGCCAGCAGCATCTTGGGGATTGAGACCCAGTACTTC.